Each of the 20 T cell receptor beta chains below was sequenced from the same sample in a study of blood T cell repertoires in COVID-19. Profiled with immunoSEQ multiplex PCR; TCRdb holds only in-frame clones, not every one. The sample shows roughly 160,000 clones, roughly 84% of them seen only once. The sample comprised peripheral blood. These receptors were taken from a man aged 35-49 years with acute or convalescent COVID-19.

V usage is TRBV28 and J usage is TRBJ1-2, with TRBD1 matching over 8 bases. Unmatched junction bases numbered 6, after V lost 5 bases and J lost 1 base. The CDR3 has 15 residues. Germline V gene sequence: CDR1 MDHEN, CDR2 SYDVKM. CDR3 residues: CASSPGGQLNYGYTF. CDR3 DNA sequence: TGTGCCAGCAGTCCAGGGGGCCAGCTTAACTATGGCTACACCTTC.

This chain joins TRBV2 and TRBJ1-5, with D unresolved. Germline CDR1 SNHLY, CDR2 FYNNEI. The V and J ends lost 4 bases and 3 bases respectively, with 7 bases between them. The CDR3 has 13 amino acids. In nucleotides, the CDR3 is TGTGCCAGCAGTGTTTTACTCAATCAGCCCCAGCATTTT. Amino acids: CASSVLLNQPQHF.

This sequence joins TRBV4-2 and TRBJ1-4, with 10 bases that match TRBD1. The CDR3 is 14 amino acids. With V trimmed by 8 bases and J by 3 bases, 3 bases remained unmatched. Germline loops: CDR1 LGHNA, CDR2 YNFKEQ. This chain's CDR3 is CASGDRGPNEKLFF. In DNA form, the CDR3 reads TGTGCCAGCGGTGACAGGGGGCCTAATGAAAAACTGTTTTTT.

The V gene is TRBV7-2, the J gene TRBJ2-7; the D is unclear. This CDR3 is 12 amino acids long. Deletions cut 5 bases from V and 4 bases from J, with 9 bases between. Germline loops: CDR1 SGHTA, CDR2 FQGNSA. The CDR3 bases are TGTGCCAGCAGCCTCTCTGCGTACGAGCAGTACTTC. Translated: CASSLSAYEQYF.

The genes are TRBV2 and TRBJ2-7, with a tentative D call TRBD2 (6 bases). Trimming left V 0 bases short and J 0 bases short, with 12 bases between. From germline, CDR1 is SNHLY and CDR2 FYNNEI. The CDR3 contains 16 residues. The CDR3 bases are TGTGCCAGCAGTGAAGCTCCCCGGGGGAGCTCCTACGAGCAGTACTTC. This gives the protein CASSEAPRGSSYEQYF.

This clone was detected only a few times. The V and J genes are TRBV7-2 and TRBJ1-6; 9 nucleotides align to TRBD1. After removal of 4 bases from V and 10 bases from J, the junction contained 14 bases not matched to a gene. The length of the CDR3 is 17 residues. Germline loops: CDR1 SGHTA, CDR2 FQGNSA. The CDR3 DNA is TGTGCCAGCAGCTCAGAATTGGACAGGGGATCGTACTCACCCCTCCACTTT. Its protein is CASSSELDRGSYSPLHF. Using reference TRBV7-2 and TRBJ1-6 for the parts outside the CDR3, the full variable domain is GAGVSQSPSNKVTEKGKDVELRCDPISGHTALYWYRQSLGQGLEFLIYFQGNSAPDKSGLPSDRFSAERTGGSVSTLTIQRTQQEDSAVYLCASSSELDRGSYSPLHFGNGTRLTVT.

V gene TRBV6-5 combines with J gene TRBJ1-2; TRBD1 matches 10 bases. V was clipped by 11 bases and J by 5 bases; unmatched bases: 5. The CDR3 is made up of 12 amino acids. Germline V gene data show CDR1 as MNHEY and CDR2 as SVGAGI. The CDR3 reads CAAGTGAYGYTF. In DNA form, the CDR3 reads TGTGCCGCCGGGACAGGGGCTTATGGCTACACCTTC.

The chain combines TRBV19 with TRBJ1-1; D possibly corresponds to TRBD1 (5 bases). V was clipped by 5 bases and J by 8 bases, with 36 bases between them. The CDR3 has 20 residues. Germline assignment: CDR1 LNHDA and CDR2 SQIVND (reference sequence). The CDR3 bases are TGTGCCAGTAGTCCCGGTAGGCTTTCCAAACCGGGACTAAATCCGGGGGAAGCTTTCTTT. This sequence encodes CASSPGRLSKPGLNPGEAFF.

Of note for this clone: This sample also contains other DNA sequences that code for the same CDR3. This chain links TRBV7-2 with TRBJ1-5, with 9 bases that match TRBD1. There are 14 residues in the CDR3. V dropped 3 bases and J dropped 5; count of bases not matched to a gene: 2. In germline, CDR1 is SGHTA, CDR2 FQGNSA. The CDR3 region is CASSLRTGDQPQHF. Written as DNA, the CDR3 is TGTGCCAGCAGCTTGAGGACAGGGGATCAGCCCCAGCATTTT. The full variable domain, with the rest looked up from reference TRBV7-2 and TRBJ1-5, is GAGVSQSPSNKVTEKGKDVELRCDPISGHTALYWYRQSLGQGLEFLIYFQGNSAPDKSGLPSDRFSAERTGGSVSTLTIQRTQQEDSAVYLCASSLRTGDQPQHFGDGTRLSIL.

The rearrangement joins TRBV11-3 to TRBJ2-2, with D uncertain. V was pared by 0 bases and J by 5 bases, with 7 bases between. The CDR3 has 14 residues. From germline, CDR1 is SGHNT and CDR2 YENEEA. CDR3 coding DNA: TGTGCCAGCAGCTTAGATGGCCCTACCGGGGAGCTGTTTTTT. Translation gives CASSLDGPTGELFF.

The chain has TRBV6-1 and TRBJ1-4, with TRBD1 matching over 11 bases. The CDR3 spans 15 residues. Germline values: CDR1 MNHNS, CDR2 SASEGT. Losses at the gene ends were 1 base for V and 6 bases for J; bases not matched to a gene: 1. The CDR3 nucleotides read TGTGCCAGCAGTGAAGGGACAGGGGGCTATGAAAAACTGTTTTTT. It translates to CASSEGTGGYEKLFF.

This clone has more than one count but fewer than ten. The genes are TRBV28 and TRBJ2-7; D is possibly TRBD1 (6 bases). The V gene lost 5 bases and the J gene lost 3 bases, with 17 bases spanning the gap. The germline V gene has CDR1 MDHEN and CDR2 SYDVKM. The CDR3 extends over 15 amino acids. CDR3 nucleotide sequence: TGTGCCAGCAGTCCAATATCCCCAGGGGTCTACGAGCAGTACTTC. Protein product: CASSPISPGVYEQYF.

V and J are TRBV5-8 and TRBJ2-7; 8 positions agree with TRBD1. Germline CDR1 reads SGHTS; CDR2 reads YDEGEE. The CDR3 covers 16 residues. V lost 3 bases and J lost 2; bases outside the gene matches: 10. CDR3 DNA sequence: TGTGCCAGCAGCTCTACCAGGCAGGGGGCTGCCTACGAGCAGTACTTC. Translated, it gives CASSSTRQGAAYEQYF.

The chain couples TRBV6-6 to TRBJ2-1; 9 bases match TRBD1. The CDR3 loop spans 15 amino acids. Per the germline V gene, CDR1 is MNHNY and CDR2 is SVGAGI (reference sequence). Unmatched junction bases numbered 3, after V lost 4 bases and J lost 2 bases. CDR3 amino acids: CASSLQGAAYNEQFF. CDR3 sequence (DNA): TGTGCCAGCAGTTTACAGGGGGCTGCCTACAATGAGCAGTTCTTC.

The chain is built from TRBV19 and TRBJ2-2, with 8 bases aligning to TRBD2. The V and J ends lost 6 bases and 6 bases, in that order; junction bases with no gene match: 6. The CDR3 is made up of 14 amino acids. Per germline, CDR1 LNHDA and CDR2 SQIVND (reference sequence). CDR3 DNA: TGTGCCAGTAGGGGTTCTAGCGGGTCCGGGGAGCTGTTTTTT. This codes for CASRGSSGSGELFF.

In its sample, this clone was seen once. The chain has TRBV5-4 and TRBJ1-2; 11 nucleotides agree with TRBD1. There are 15 residues in the CDR3. The germline gives CDR1 SGHNT, CDR2 YYREEE (reference sequence). Trimming removed 1 base from V and 4 bases from J; junction bases left unmatched: 3. The DNA for the CDR3 is TGTGCCAGCAGCTTGCGGACAGGGGGCACCTATGGCTACACCTTC. Protein: CASSLRTGGTYGYTF. Together with reference TRBV5-4 and TRBJ1-2, the CDR3 gives the full variable domain: ETGVTQSPTHLIKTRGQQVTLRCSSQSGHNTVSWYQQALGQGPQFIFQYYREEENGRGNFPPRFSGLQFPNYSSELNVNALELDDSALYLCASSLRTGGTYGYTFGSGTRLTVV.

This rearrangement joins TRBV7-2 to TRBJ2-1, with 9 bases matching TRBD1. The V and J ends lost 4 bases and 6 bases, in that order; junction bases with no gene match: 16. The germline V gene encodes CDR1 SGHTA and CDR2 FQGNSA. The CDR3 extends over 18 amino acids. This CDR3 is CASSSADRGFFAGNEQFF. DNA of the CDR3: TGTGCCAGCAGCTCAGCGGACAGGGGATTTTTCGCGGGCAATGAGCAGTTCTTC.

This chain uses TRBV9 with TRBJ1-1; TRBD1 is a possible D gene (6 bases). The V end was cut by 3 bases, the J end by 2 bases, with 11 bases between. The CDR3 totals 14 residues. The germline gives CDR1 SGDLS, CDR2 YYNGEE. The chain's CDR3 is CASSATGSNTEAFF. CDR3 in DNA: TGTGCCAGCAGCGCTACAGGGAGTAACACTGAAGCTTTCTTT.

The chain links TRBV9 to TRBJ1-3; D call uncertain. CDR3 length equals 13 residues. Germline-derived CDR1 and CDR2 are SGDLS and YYNGEE. Trimming left V 0 bases short and J 4 bases short, with 5 bases between. In DNA form, the CDR3 reads TGTGCCAGCAGCGTAGCAGCGGGAAACACCATATATTTT. Residues: CASSVAAGNTIYF.

The chain has TRBV19 and TRBJ1-5, with D possibly being TRBD1 (6 bases). Germline values: CDR1 LNHDA, CDR2 SQIVND (reference sequence). V lost 6 bases to trimming and J lost 1 base, with 22 bases between them. The CDR3 loop spans 18 amino acids. CDR3 nucleotides: TGTGCCAGTAGCCCCGCGACAGGTAGCTCGAAAAGCAATCAGCCCCAGCATTTT. Translating it yields CASSPATGSSKSNQPQHF.